This record covers a single T cell receptor (beta chain). What it binds is not known. Via MiXCR, TCRdb re-called the PCR reads. The sample contains about 15,000 clones, roughly 19% of which appear only once. Thyroid surgery took place with no prior treatment in any patient. This record comes from a study of metastatic and nonmetastatic thyroid tumors. Points from the study as a whole: It was reportedly found that TCR beta diversity was significantly higher in malignant thyroid tumors than in benign nodules, a difference seen in both blood and tumor samples.

CDR1 is MDHEN and CDR2 is SYDVKM in the germline V gene. V lost 3 bases to trimming and J lost 3 bases, with 6 bases between them. The CDR3 extends over 12 amino acids. This sequence originates from a female donor with papillary thyroid cancer or a benign thyroid nodule (not recorded which). Some clones in this sample may be carry-over from other donors' samples. The chain uses TRBV28 and TRBJ2-7; D is ambiguous. The sequenced sample consisted of blood. The CDR3 loop is CASSFRNYEQYF. In DNA, the CDR3 is TGTGCCAGCAGTTTCAGGAACTACGAGCAGTACTTC.